The sequence of this T cell receptor (beta chain) was determined in a study of shared clonotypes between healthy human individuals. TCRdb's copy holds only in-frame clones and misses some; the assay was immunoSEQ multiplex PCR. Of about 2.3 million clones listed, 85% to 95% are singletons. Looked up from germline, CDR1 is SGHDT and CDR2 is YYEEEE. The CDR3 has 14 amino acids. Deletions cut 0 bases from V and 1 base from J, with 7 bases between. The chain recombines TRBV5-6 with TRBJ1-1; the D is unclear. The sequenced material came from naive CD4+ T cells from PBMCs. Subset in this sample: CD45RA+ positively selected. The clonotype originates from a man between 18 and 29 years old in good health. Some clones in this sample may be carry-over from other donors' samples. The CDR3 DNA follows: TGTGCCAGCAGCTTGGTTTCGTCGAACACTGAAGCTTTCTTT. Translation gives CASSLVSSNTEAFF.